These 20 T cell receptor beta chains originate from one sample sequenced in a study of immune cell composition in non-small cell lung cancer. Profiled with immunoSEQ multiplex PCR; TCRdb holds only in-frame clones, not every one. The table records approximately 4,000 clones, more than 65% of them present only once. Input material: lung tumor tissue. Every receptor here comes from a human donor with non-small cell lung cancer.

This sequence joins TRBV27 and TRBJ2-7, with TRBD2 identical over 12 bases. The CDR3 extends over 14 amino acids. Germline values: CDR1 MNHEY, CDR2 SMNVEV (reference sequence). V shed 8 bases and J 3 bases; nucleotides not matched to a gene: 5. The CDR3 sequence is CASGRLAGDYEQYF. The CDR3 DNA reads as TGTGCCAGCGGCCGACTAGCGGGGGACTACGAGCAGTACTTC.

This chain uses TRBV6-6 with TRBJ1-2; TRBD1 matches 8 bases. After removal of 7 bases from V and 8 bases from J, the junction contained 18 bases not matched to a gene. CDR1 is MNHNY and CDR2 is SVGAGI in the germline V gene (reference sequence). The CDR3 consists of 16 residues. CDR3 loop: CASTAPRDRPVEGYTF. The CDR3 DNA is TGTGCCAGCACTGCCCCCCGGGACAGGCCTGTGGAGGGCTACACCTTC.

V usage is TRBV19 and J usage is TRBJ1-2; a possible D gene is TRBD1 (6 bases). Germline CDR1 is LNHDA and CDR2 is SQIVND (reference sequence). V lost 8 bases and J lost 4, with 14 bases in between. The CDR3 has 13 residues. This CDR3 reads CASSSGEGYGYTF. DNA of the CDR3: TGTGCCAGTTCATCAGGGGAAGGCTATGGCTACACCTTC.

The V and J genes are TRBV19 and TRBJ1-2; D possibly corresponds to TRBD1 (6 bases). Germline CDR1 reads LNHDA; CDR2 reads SQIVND (reference sequence). Trimming took 5 bases from V and 7 from J, leaving 14 bases between them. CDR3 size: 13 residues. CDR3 residues: CASSPDDRPGYTF. The CDR3 coding sequence is TGTGCCAGTAGTCCTGATGACAGGCCTGGCTACACCTTC.

J is TRBJ1-3 and V is TRBV9; 7 bases fit TRBD1. With 2 bases clipped from V and 0 bases from J, the junction kept 8 bases outside the gene matches. The CDR3 is 17 amino acids. CDR1 is SGDLS and CDR2 is YYNGEE in the germline V gene. The CDR3 coding sequence is TGTGCCAGCAGCGTCTGGGACAGCGATTTCTCTGGAAACACCATATATTTT. It translates to CASSVWDSDFSGNTIYF.

The chain uses TRBV5-8 and TRBJ2-7, with 13 bases that match TRBD2. V trimming: 5 bases; J trimming: 5 bases; junction bases outside the gene matches: 7. Germline V gene sequence: CDR1 SGHTS, CDR2 YDEGEE. The CDR3 has 15 residues. The CDR3 DNA is TGTGCCAGCAGACTATTTACTAGCGGGGGGGACGAGCAGTACTTC. Amino acids: CASRLFTSGGDEQYF.

This clone appeared once. The rearrangement joins TRBV4-3 to TRBJ1-6; TRBD1 matches at 7 bases. The CDR3 is made up of 16 amino acids. V shed 0 bases and J 9 bases; nucleotides not matched to a gene: 8. Germline CDR1 is LGHNA and CDR2 is YSLEER. The CDR3 region is CASSQERQGMGSPLHF. DNA of the CDR3: TGCGCCAGCAGCCAAGAACGACAGGGTATGGGTTCACCCCTCCACTTT.

The V gene is TRBV5-6, the J gene TRBJ1-1, with D possibly being TRBD1 (5 bases). CDR3 length equals 14 residues. Germline CDR1 reads SGHDT; CDR2 reads YYEEEE. The V gene lost 0 bases and the J gene lost 5 bases, with 11 bases spanning the gap. The chain's CDR3 is CASSLVRGLTEAFF. The CDR3 nucleotides read TGTGCCAGCAGCTTGGTTAGGGGTTTGACTGAAGCTTTCTTT.

This sequence joins TRBV5-1 and TRBJ2-1; 13 bases agree with TRBD2. The CDR3 loop spans 18 amino acids. Germline CDR1 is SGHRS and CDR2 is YFSETQ. The V and J ends lost 0 bases and 7 bases, in that order; junction bases with no gene match: 10. The chain's CDR3 is CASSLARLAGGRENEQFF. CDR3 nucleotide sequence: TGCGCCAGCAGCTTGGCCCGACTAGCGGGGGGCCGAGAGAATGAGCAGTTCTTC. The variable domain in full, completed from reference TRBV5-1 and TRBJ2-1, reads KAGVTQTPRYLIKTRGQQVTLSCSPISGHRSVSWYQQTPGQGLQFLFEYFSETQRNKGNFPGRFSGRQFSNSRSEMNVSTLELGDSALYLCASSLARLAGGRENEQFFGPGTRLTVL.

This chain joins TRBV6-1 and TRBJ1-2; 9 nucleotides agree with TRBD1. The CDR3 is made up of 14 amino acids. CDR1 and CDR2 from the germline V gene are MNHNS and SASEGT. V lost 4 bases, J lost 0 bases, and 0 bases stayed unmatched. For the CDR3, the DNA is TGTGCCAGCAGTGGGGACAGGGCTAACTATGGCTACACCTTC. This translates into CASSGDRANYGYTF.

Regarding this clone: At one of its ends the junction is not consistent with the germline gene, which may arise from a read error. V usage is TRBV19 and J usage is TRBJ2-5; no clear D gene. The CDR3 runs to 16 residues. CDR1 and CDR2 (germline): LNHDA, SQIVND (reference sequence). CDR3 nucleotide sequence: TGTGCCAGTACTATACTCAGGTCCTCGTACCAAGAGACCCAGTACTTC. Translation gives CASTILRSSYQETQYF.

Relative to its sample, this clone is large. V and J are TRBV28 and TRBJ1-1; D perhaps matches TRBD1 (6 bases). Germline assignment: CDR1 MDHEN and CDR2 SYDVKM. V lost 5 bases and J 4 bases, leaving 14 bases between the germline ends. The CDR3 has 14 residues. CDR3: CASSATRGTTEAFF. CDR3 in DNA: TGTGCCAGCAGTGCTACCAGGGGAACCACTGAAGCTTTCTTT.

This chain links TRBV5-4 with TRBJ2-2; 12 nucleotides align to TRBD2. CDR1 is SGHNT and CDR2 is YYREEE in the germline V gene (reference sequence). With 2 bases clipped from V and 0 bases from J, the junction kept 5 bases outside the gene matches. The CDR3 extends over 18 amino acids. The CDR3 DNA reads as TGTGCCAGCAGCTTAGATCTAGCGGGGGGGACGAACACCGGGGAGCTGTTTTTT. It is translated as CASSLDLAGGTNTGELFF.

The chain links TRBV2 to TRBJ2-1; TRBD2 matches 14 bases. V shed 5 bases, J shed 9 bases, and the junction held 6 bases outside the gene matches. Germline assignment: CDR1 SNHLY and CDR2 FYNNEI. The CDR3 has 15 amino acids. CDR3 DNA: TGTGCCAGCAGTTCATCGACTAGCGGGGGGGGTGAGCAGTTCTTC. Protein product: CASSSSTSGGGEQFF.

The chain has TRBV10-3 and TRBJ2-7; D call uncertain. The CDR3 spans 14 residues. Deletions cut 4 bases from V and 2 bases from J, with 12 bases between. Germline V gene lookup returns CDR1 ENHRY and CDR2 SYGVKD. This chain's CDR3 is CAISGPGKAYEQYF. The DNA for the CDR3 is TGTGCCATCAGTGGTCCGGGTAAGGCCTACGAGCAGTACTTC.

This clone appeared a single time. This sequence joins TRBV18 and TRBJ1-2, with D unresolved. The germline V gene encodes CDR1 KGHSH and CDR2 LQKENI. CDR3 length: 15 residues. V shed 0 bases and J shed 4 bases, with 12 bases lying between them. CDR3 in amino acids: CASSPPKIQPYGYTF. CDR3 in DNA: TGTGCCAGCTCACCACCGAAAATACAGCCCTATGGCTACACCTTC.

Concerning this clone: One end of the junction fails to match germline, which may point to a read error. CDR3 in DNA: TGTGCCTGGAGCGGAGGACAGGGGCAAAACCGGGGAGCTGTTTTT. Translating gives CAWSGGQGQNRGAVF. The chain combines TRBV30 with TRBJ2-2, with 9 bases matching TRBD1. From germline, CDR1 is GTSNPN and CDR2 SVGIG (reference sequence). CDR3 length equals 15 residues.

The CDR3 is CASSPLRGTYEQYF. The CDR3 nucleotides read TGCGCCAGCAGTCCACTCCGGGGGACTTACGAGCAGTACTTC. The chain couples TRBV4-3 to TRBJ2-7; TRBD2 is a possible D gene (6 bases). The CDR3 covers 14 residues. Between the trimmed V and J ends, which lost 6 bases and 4 bases, there was a span of 16 bases. Germline V gene data show CDR1 as LGHNA and CDR2 as YSLEER.

V usage is TRBV19 and J usage is TRBJ1-6; TRBD1 is a possible D gene (5 bases). In germline, CDR1 is LNHDA, CDR2 SQIVND (reference sequence). The CDR3 has 16 residues. Between the trimmed V and J ends, which lost 5 bases and 9 bases, there was a span of 20 bases. The CDR3 DNA reads as TGTGCCAGTAGTCTCGAAGGGTCGGGGGTTGTTTCACCCCTCCACTTT. Translation gives CASSLEGSGVVSPLHF. Complete variable domain (other parts from reference TRBV19 and TRBJ1-6): DGGITQSPKYLFRKEGQNVTLSCEQNLNHDAMYWYRQDPGQGLRLIYYSQIVNDFQKGDIAEGYSVSREKKESFPLTVTSAQKNPTAFYLCASSLEGSGVVSPLHFGNGTRLTVT.

In its sample, this clone was seen once. Other DNA sequences in this sample translate to the same CDR3. The chain employs TRBV2 and TRBJ2-6; D call uncertain. CDR1 and CDR2 (germline): SNHLY, FYNNEI. Between the trimmed V and J ends, which lost 7 bases and 0 bases, there was a span of 4 bases. The CDR3 runs 13 residues. In nucleotides, the CDR3 is TGTGCCAGCACAGGCTCTGGGGCCAACGTCCTGACTTTC. Its translation is CASTGSGANVLTF.